These 17 T cell receptor delta chains share one sample of origin, sequenced in a study of Vδ1+ human thymocytes. Extracted RNA was reverse transcribed into cDNA. CDR3 amplicons came from multiplex PCR with pooled V-gene forward and constant-region reverse primers. TCRdb processed the multiplex PCR reads again with the CATT caller. The sample holds about 55,000 delta-chain clones, around a sixth seen once. Study-level results: In the thymus, TRG and TRD repertoires looked highly polyclonal with Gaussian CDR3 lengths.

Which antigens these TCRs recognize remains unknown. Sequences were obtained from Vdelta1+ gamma-delta thymocytes from the thymus. Subset of the sample: FACS-sorted CD3+ TCRalphabeta- TCRVdelta1+ TCRVdelta2- thymocytes. These receptor sequences come from a boy younger than two who had congenital heart surgery.

V and J are TRDV1 and TRDJ1, with 12 positions matching TRDD3. Germline V gives CDR1 TSWWSYY, CDR2 QGS. V shed 0 bases, J shed 7 bases, and the junction held 6 bases outside the gene matches. The CDR3 runs 16 residues. CDR3 region: CALGELGWGIRGKLIF. The CDR3 nucleotides read TGTGCTCTTGGGGAACTAGGCTGGGGGATACGCGGTAAACTCATCTTT.

This clone occurred a few times. V and J are TRDV1 and TRDJ1; 11 bases line up with TRDD3. V lost 1 base to trimming and J lost 0 bases; unmatched junction nucleotides: 10. The CDR3 extends over 19 amino acids. The germline V gene has CDR1 TSWWSYY and CDR2 QGS. CDR3 in DNA: TGTGCTCTTGGGGAACGGTGGGGGATACGTGACCCGTACACCGATAAACTCATCTTT. It yields the protein CALGERWGIRDPYTDKLIF.

This clone was counted only a few times. The V gene is TRDV1, the J gene TRDJ1, with 9 bases lining up with TRDD3. The V segment lost 0 bases and the J segment 8 bases; nucleotides outside the gene matches: 13. Germline CDR1 TSWWSYY, CDR2 QGS. The CDR3 has 17 residues. Here the CDR3 DNA reads TGTGCTCTTGGGGAACTTCTTCCTCAGGGGATACGGGACAAACTCATCTTT. Encoded protein: CALGELLPQGIRDKLIF.

This clone was picked up a small number of times. An end of the junction does not agree with germline; a read error may underlie this. The chain combines TRDV2 with TRDJ1; D is uncertain. There are 15 residues in the CDR3. Germline values: CDR1 GEAIGNYY, CDR2 EKD. The DNA of the CDR3 is TGTGCCTGTGACACCGTTACGCGGGTCACCGTTAAACTCATCTTT. Its protein is CACDTVTRVTVKLIF.

This clone was recorded a few times. The V and J genes are TRDV1 and TRDJ1; D is uncertain. Per germline, CDR1 TSWWSYY and CDR2 QGS. This CDR3 has 20 amino acids. V was pared by 0 bases and J by 0 bases, with 23 bases between. This CDR3 reads CALGELDFGLGARYTDKLIF. CDR3 DNA sequence: TGTGCTCTTGGGGAACTAGATTTTGGGTTAGGGGCTCGGTACACCGATAAACTCATCTTT.

Points on this clone: Other DNA sequences in the same sample also yield this CDR3. The V call is TRDV2, the J call TRDJ1, with D unclear. Trimming shortened V by 1 base and J by 2 bases, and 13 bases separated the two germline ends. Germline-derived CDR1 and CDR2 are GEAIGNYY and EKD. The CDR3 spans 15 residues. The CDR3 is CACDTVRRKTDKLIF. The CDR3 nucleotides are TGTGCCTGTGACACGGTCCGGCGAAAAACCGATAAACTCATCTTT.

J is TRDJ1 and V is TRDV1, with D possibly being TRDD2 or TRDD3 (7 bases each). V was cut by 5 bases and J by 0 bases, with 25 bases left in between. The CDR3 is 19 residues long. Germline loops: CDR1 TSWWSYY, CDR2 QGS. The CDR3 region is CALGSYFPTWGGYTDKLIF. The CDR3 DNA reads as TGTGCTCTTGGGTCCTATTTTCCTACCTGGGGGGGGTACACCGATAAACTCATCTTT.

This clone was detected only a few times. The V gene is TRDV1, the J gene TRDJ1; unclear D gene. Trimming took off 5 bases at V and 0 bases at J, with 22 bases between the two ends. The CDR3 contains 18 residues. Germline CDR1 and CDR2: TSWWSYY and QGS. CDR3 region: CALGKGGSGTDNTDKLIF. In nucleotides, the CDR3 is TGTGCTCTTGGGAAGGGAGGATCCGGCACTGACAACACCGATAAACTCATCTTT.

This clone turned up a few times. The chain recombines TRDV1 with TRDJ1, with D possibly matching TRDD3 (8 bases). The V end was cut by 4 bases, the J end by 10 bases, with 34 bases between. This CDR3 spans 19 amino acids. CDR1 TSWWSYY and CDR2 QGS come from the germline V gene. The CDR3, as DNA: TGTGCTCTTGGGGCCCTCCCGGCCTTCCTCGAATCGGGGGATAGGAGACTCATCTTT. Translation: CALGALPAFLESGDRRLIF.

V gene TRDV1 combines with J gene TRDJ1; no definite D call. V lost 3 bases, J lost 8 bases, and 19 bases lay in between. The CDR3 extends over 15 amino acids. CDR1 is TSWWSYY and CDR2 is QGS in the germline V gene. The CDR3 is CALGELGANGAKLIF. CDR3 coding DNA: TGTGCTCTTGGGGAGCTAGGGGCTAACGGAGCCAAACTCATCTTT.

The chain links TRDV1 to TRDJ1, with 10 positions matching TRDD3. CDR1 is TSWWSYY and CDR2 is QGS in the germline V gene. This CDR3 is built from 19 residues. Trimming at V came to 1 base and at J to 3 bases, leaving 14 bases not matched to a gene. The CDR3 DNA reads as TGTGCTCTTGGGGAACAACGACACTGGGGGATTATCGATGCCGATAAACTCATCTTT. Encoded protein: CALGEQRHWGIIDADKLIF.

The chain joins TRDV1 to TRDJ1, with 7 bases that match TRDD3. The germline V gene has CDR1 TSWWSYY and CDR2 QGS. V lost 5 bases, J lost 5 bases, and 14 bases stayed unmatched. The CDR3 runs 16 residues. In DNA, the CDR3 is TGTGCTCTTGGGTTTGAGGACTACGAACTGGGGGATAAACTCATCTTT. It specifies CALGFEDYELGDKLIF.

In this sample, this clone turned up a few times. This chain links TRDV1 with TRDJ1, with 12 nucleotides matching TRDD3. In germline, CDR1 is TSWWSYY, CDR2 QGS. The length of the CDR3 is 18 residues. V lost 4 bases, J lost 6 bases, and 15 bases stayed unmatched. CDR3 protein: CALGVAFLHTGGYNKLIF. The CDR3 coding sequence is TGTGCTCTTGGGGTGGCCTTCCTGCATACTGGGGGATACAATAAACTCATCTTT.

This clone was seen only a few times. This chain uses TRDV1 with TRDJ1; TRDD3 agrees at 10 bases. This CDR3 is built from 19 residues. The ends lost 0 bases at V and 4 bases at J; junction bases unmatched: 14. Germline V CDR1 and CDR2: TSWWSYY, QGS. In DNA form, the CDR3 reads TGTGCTCTTGGGGAACTAAGCCCGTACTGGGGGATTAGGGGCGATAAACTCATCTTT. It is translated as CALGELSPYWGIRGDKLIF.

Note on this clone: This same CDR3 is encoded by further DNA sequences in the sample. This chain joins TRDV1 and TRDJ1; 9 nucleotides agree with TRDD3. Germline trimming cut 3 bases from V and 0 bases from J; bases unmatched to any gene: 14. Germline assignment: CDR1 TSWWSYY and CDR2 QGS. This CDR3 is 19 amino acids long. The chain's CDR3 is CALGEIEWGILPYTDKLIF. The CDR3 DNA follows: TGTGCTCTTGGGGAGATAGAATGGGGGATATTACCGTACACCGATAAACTCATCTTT.

This clone was seen a few times. At one boundary the junction diverges from the germline segment, which might be a read error. Within the sample, other DNA sequences also encode this same CDR3. The rearrangement uses TRDV1 and TRDJ1, with TRDD3 matching over 10 bases. The CDR3 loop spans 22 amino acids. Germline V CDR1 and CDR2: TSWWSYY, QGS. CDR3 sequence (DNA): TGTGCCCTTGGGGAACCAACCTTCCTAGGCTGGGGGATAAGGAGCTACACCGATAAACTCATCTTT. Its translation is CALGEPTFLGWGIRSYTDKLIF.

The J gene is TRDJ1, the V gene TRDV1; TRDD3 might be the D (5 bases). V lost 0 bases and J 0 bases, leaving 29 bases between the germline ends. CDR1 is TSWWSYY, CDR2 QGS, per germline. The CDR3 length is 22 residues. CDR3 loop: CALGELALLGPEGLLYTDKLIF. CDR3 coding DNA: TGTGCTCTTGGGGAACTGGCTCTCCTGGGTCCCGAGGGACTTCTGTACACCGATAAACTCATCTTT.